Sequencing of this T cell receptor (beta chain) was carried out in a study of response to subunit inactivated influenza vaccine. Study-wide results and caveats: Few additional T cells are recruited per seasonal influenza vaccination, authors suggested.

This clonotype was detected many times. Antigen unknown. TCRdb analysed the RT-PCR reads with MiXCR anew, one entry per CDR3 protein. The data hold about 520,000 distinct CDR3 sequences, with 7.2% observed a single time. The CDR3 loop spans 13 amino acids. The V and J ends lost 5 bases and 5 bases respectively, with 12 bases between them. Germline values: CDR1 SGHTA, CDR2 FQGNSA. The sequence derives from a man between 50 and 75 years old who received an inactivated influenza vaccine. The chain is built from TRBV7-2 and TRBJ1-1; D perhaps matches TRBD1 (6 bases). The sequencing used PBMCs from blood, collected around 2 years after vaccination. The CDR3 nucleotides are TGTGCCAGCAGCATCGGGGGCGGTACTGAAGCTTTCTTT. Amino acids: CASSIGGGTEAFF.